The 7 T cell receptor beta chains listed next were all sequenced from one sample in a study of blood T cell repertoires in COVID-19 (dated by TCRdb to about 2020). Library preparation used the immunoSEQ multiplex PCR assay. The clones in this table, taken by TCRdb from immuneACCESS, are in-frame only. Not every clone is retained; where verified, under half of the shortfall comes from an unresolved V gene, and the cause of the rest is unknown. This sample comprises 200,000 to 250,000 clones, approximately 85% of them detected only once. The ten most abundant clones make up around an eighth of the sample. The sample comprised peripheral blood. The receptors were gathered from a man older than 75 with acute or convalescent COVID-19.

The chain has TRBV18 and TRBJ1-5; D is undetermined. The V end was cut by 0 bases, the J end by 6 bases, with 15 bases between. The CDR3 is 16 residues long. The V gene's germline CDR1 is KGHSH and CDR2 LQKENI. CDR3 protein: CASSPPNRGEGQPQHF. Written as DNA, the CDR3 is TGTGCCAGCTCACCACCAAACCGGGGTGAAGGTCAGCCCCAGCATTTT.

The chain has TRBV2 and TRBJ1-4; 8 positions match TRBD1. The CDR3 has 13 residues. The J segment lost 5 bases and the V segment lost 10 bases, leaving 6 bases of the junction unmatched. Germline values: CDR1 SNHLY, CDR2 FYNNEI. CDR3 amino acids: CATGQGRNEKLFF. Written as DNA, the CDR3 is TGTGCCACCGGACAGGGAAGGAATGAAAAACTGTTTTTT.

This chain links TRBV6-1 with TRBJ1-2, with 9 bases fitting TRBD1. CDR1 MNHNS and CDR2 SASEGT come from the germline V gene. V shed 3 bases, J shed 8 bases, and the junction held 4 bases outside the gene matches. This CDR3 is 13 amino acids long. The CDR3 protein is CASSETGQGGYTF. DNA of the CDR3: TGTGCCAGCAGTGAGACTGGACAGGGGGGCTACACCTTC.

J is TRBJ1-4 and V is TRBV10-1; 9 nucleotides align to TRBD1. Per the germline V gene, CDR1 is WNHNN and CDR2 is SYGVQD (reference sequence). The CDR3 runs to 15 residues. J lost 7 bases, V lost 4 bases, and 7 bases had no gene match. CDR3 coding DNA: TGCGCCAGCAGTGGACGGGACAGGGAGGGTGAAAAACTGTTTTTT. It specifies CASSGRDREGEKLFF.

This clone was picked up a small number of times. V and J are TRBV28 and TRBJ1-1; TRBD1 aligns across 8 bases. The trim removed 4 bases at V and 7 bases at J, leaving 8 bases unmatched. There are 14 residues in the CDR3. Germline CDR1 is MDHEN and CDR2 is SYDVKM. Here the CDR3 reads CASSSFIGQGEAFF. In DNA form, the CDR3 reads TGTGCCAGCAGTTCGTTCATTGGACAGGGTGAAGCTTTCTTT.

The gene calls are TRBV28 and TRBJ1-1, with 12 positions matching TRBD1. The J segment lost 1 base and the V segment lost 6 bases, leaving 9 bases of the junction unmatched. Germline lookup yields CDR1 MDHEN and CDR2 SYDVKM. The CDR3 totals 17 residues. The CDR3 here is CASSLGTGGVWNTEAFF. The CDR3, as DNA: TGTGCCAGCAGCTTGGGGACAGGGGGCGTTTGGAACACTGAAGCTTTCTTT. Drawing the rest from reference TRBV28 and TRBJ1-1, the complete variable domain is DVKVTQSSRYLVKRTGEKVFLECVQDMDHENMFWYRQDPGLGLRLIYFSYDVKMKEKGDIPEGYSVSREKKERFSLILESASTNQTSMYLCASSLGTGGVWNTEAFFGQGTRLTVV.

The J gene is TRBJ1-5, the V gene TRBV7-2, with 8 bases aligning to TRBD1. CDR1 and CDR2 from the germline V gene are SGHTA and FQGNSA. Losses at the gene ends were 2 bases for V and 10 bases for J; bases not matched to a gene: 16. There are 17 residues in the CDR3. CDR3 region: CASSLPPGGASVPPQHF. DNA of the CDR3: TGTGCCAGCAGCTTACCTCCAGGGGGCGCGTCAGTCCCCCCCCAGCATTTT. Together with reference TRBV7-2 and TRBJ1-5, the CDR3 gives the full variable domain: GAGVSQSPSNKVTEKGKDVELRCDPISGHTALYWYRQSLGQGLEFLIYFQGNSAPDKSGLPSDRFSAERTGGSVSTLTIQRTQQEDSAVYLCASSLPPGGASVPPQHFGDGTRLSIL.